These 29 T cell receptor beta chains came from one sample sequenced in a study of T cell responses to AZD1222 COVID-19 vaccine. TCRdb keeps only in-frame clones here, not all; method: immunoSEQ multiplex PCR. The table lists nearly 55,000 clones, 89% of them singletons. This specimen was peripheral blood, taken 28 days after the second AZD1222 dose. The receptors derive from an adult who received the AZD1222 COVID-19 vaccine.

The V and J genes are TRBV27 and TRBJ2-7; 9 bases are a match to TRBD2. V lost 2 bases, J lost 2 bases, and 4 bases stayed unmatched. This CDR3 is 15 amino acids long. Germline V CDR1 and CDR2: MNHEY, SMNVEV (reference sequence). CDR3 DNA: TGTGCCAGCAGTTTAGCTAGCGGGACCCCCTACGAGCAGTACTTC. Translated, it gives CASSLASGTPYEQYF.

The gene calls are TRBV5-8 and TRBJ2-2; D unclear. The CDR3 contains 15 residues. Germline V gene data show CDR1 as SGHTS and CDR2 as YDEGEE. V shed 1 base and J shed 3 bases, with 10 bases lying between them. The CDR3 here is CASSLKPAYTGELFF. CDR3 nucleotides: TGTGCCAGCAGCTTGAAACCGGCGTACACCGGGGAGCTGTTTTTT. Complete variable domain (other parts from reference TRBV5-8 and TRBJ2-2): EAGVTQSPTHLIKTRGQQATLRCSPISGHTSVYWYQQALGLGLQFLLWYDEGEERNRGNFPPRFSGRQFPNYSSELNVNALELEDSALYLCASSLKPAYTGELFFGEGSRLTVL.

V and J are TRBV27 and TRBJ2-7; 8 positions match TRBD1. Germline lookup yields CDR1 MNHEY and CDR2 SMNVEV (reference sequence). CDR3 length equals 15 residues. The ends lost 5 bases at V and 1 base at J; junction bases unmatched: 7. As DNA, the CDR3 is TGTGCCAGCAGTCCCGGACAGGGAGCATCCTACGAGCAGTACTTC. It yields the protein CASSPGQGASYEQYF.

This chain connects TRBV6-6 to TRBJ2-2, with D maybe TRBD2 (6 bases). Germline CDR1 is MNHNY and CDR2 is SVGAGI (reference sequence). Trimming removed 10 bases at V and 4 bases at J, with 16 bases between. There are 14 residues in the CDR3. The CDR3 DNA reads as TGTGCCACCCTGGAGGGCCGCGGCACCGGGGAGCTGTTTTTT. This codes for CATLEGRGTGELFF.

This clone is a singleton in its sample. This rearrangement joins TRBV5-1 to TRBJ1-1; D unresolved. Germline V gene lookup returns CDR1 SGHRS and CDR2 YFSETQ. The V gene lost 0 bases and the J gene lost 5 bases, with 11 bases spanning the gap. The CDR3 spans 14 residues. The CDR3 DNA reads TGCGCCAGCAGCTTGGAGGCAGGCCGGACTGAAGCTTTCTTT. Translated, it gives CASSLEAGRTEAFF.

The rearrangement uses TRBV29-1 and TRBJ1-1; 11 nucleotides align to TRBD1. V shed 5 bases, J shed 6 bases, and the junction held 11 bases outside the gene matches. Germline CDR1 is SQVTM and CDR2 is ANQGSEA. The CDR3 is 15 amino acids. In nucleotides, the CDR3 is TGCAGCGTTACGGGACAGGGGGGTTATGGCCCTGAAGCTTTCTTT. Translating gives CSVTGQGGYGPEAFF. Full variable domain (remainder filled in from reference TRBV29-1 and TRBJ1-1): SAVISQKPSRDICQRGTSLTIQCQVDSQVTMMFWYRQQPGQSLTLIATANQGSEATYESGFVIDKFPISRPNLTFSTLTVSNMSPEDSSIYLCSVTGQGGYGPEAFFGQGTRLTVV.

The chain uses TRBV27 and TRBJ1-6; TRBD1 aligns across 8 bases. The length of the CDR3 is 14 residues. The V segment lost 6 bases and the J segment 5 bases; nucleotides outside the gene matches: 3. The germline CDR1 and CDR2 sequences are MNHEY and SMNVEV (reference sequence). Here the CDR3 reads CASRDRADNSPLHF. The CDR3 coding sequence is TGTGCCAGCAGGGACAGGGCTGATAATTCACCCCTCCACTTT.

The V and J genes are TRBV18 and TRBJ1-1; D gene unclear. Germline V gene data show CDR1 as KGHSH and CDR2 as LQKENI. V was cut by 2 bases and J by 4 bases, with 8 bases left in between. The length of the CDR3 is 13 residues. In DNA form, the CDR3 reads TGTGCCAGCTCACCAACCCCCTCCACTGAAGCTTTCTTT. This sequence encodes CASSPTPSTEAFF. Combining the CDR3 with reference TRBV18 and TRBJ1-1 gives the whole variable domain NAGVMQNPRHLVRRRGQEARLRCSPMKGHSHVYWYRQLPEEGLKFMVYLQKENIIDESGMPKERFSAEFPKEGPSILRIQQVVRGDSAAYFCASSPTPSTEAFFGQGTRLTVV.

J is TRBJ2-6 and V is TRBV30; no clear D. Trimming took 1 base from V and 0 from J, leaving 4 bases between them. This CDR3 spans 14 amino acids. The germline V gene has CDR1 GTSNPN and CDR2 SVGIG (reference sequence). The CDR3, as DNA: TGTGCCTGGAGTGGGGGCTCTGGGGCCAACGTCCTGACTTTC. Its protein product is CAWSGGSGANVLTF.

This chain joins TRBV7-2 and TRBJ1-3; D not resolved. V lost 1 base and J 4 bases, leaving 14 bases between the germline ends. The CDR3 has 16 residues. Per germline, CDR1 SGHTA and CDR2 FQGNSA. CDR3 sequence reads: CASSLGPSSAGNTIYF. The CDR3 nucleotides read TGTGCCAGCAGCTTAGGGCCCAGCTCGGCGGGAAACACCATATATTTT.

As DNA, the CDR3 is TGTGCCAGCAGCGGGGGGGCTAACGCTTTCTTT. This encodes CASSGGANAFF. The V call is TRBV6-5, the J call TRBJ1-1, with a possible D match to TRBD1 (6 bases). V shed 6 bases and J shed 11 bases, with 13 bases lying between them. The germline V gene encodes CDR1 MNHEY and CDR2 SVGAGI. The CDR3 runs 11 residues.

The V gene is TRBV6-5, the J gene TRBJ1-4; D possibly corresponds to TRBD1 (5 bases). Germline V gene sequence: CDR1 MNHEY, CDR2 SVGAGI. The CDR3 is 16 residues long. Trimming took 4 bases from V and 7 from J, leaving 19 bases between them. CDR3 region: CASSSTRGTAGEKLFF. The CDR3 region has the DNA TGTGCCAGCAGTTCCACTCGAGGGACGGCGGGTGAAAAACTGTTTTTT.

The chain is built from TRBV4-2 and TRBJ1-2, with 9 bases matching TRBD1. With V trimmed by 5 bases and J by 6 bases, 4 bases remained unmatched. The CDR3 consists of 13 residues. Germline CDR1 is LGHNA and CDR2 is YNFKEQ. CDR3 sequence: CASSDRGGDGYTF. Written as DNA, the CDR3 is TGTGCCAGCAGCGACAGGGGGGGTGATGGCTACACCTTC.

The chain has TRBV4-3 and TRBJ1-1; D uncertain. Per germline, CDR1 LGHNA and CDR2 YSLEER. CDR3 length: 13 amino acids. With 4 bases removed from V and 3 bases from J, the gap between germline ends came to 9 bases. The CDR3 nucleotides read TGCGCCAGCAGCCCGCACCTAGACACTGAAGCTTTCTTT. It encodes CASSPHLDTEAFF.

CDR3 sequence reads: CATSREVSNAEAFF. The CDR3 DNA is TGTGCCACCAGCAGAGAGGTCAGCAATGCTGAAGCTTTCTTT. The chain is built from TRBV15 and TRBJ1-1; D is uncertain. The CDR3 sequence is 14 residues long. The V end was cut by 0 bases, the J end by 6 bases, with 11 bases between. Germline V gene data show CDR1 as LNHNV and CDR2 as YYDKDF (reference sequence).

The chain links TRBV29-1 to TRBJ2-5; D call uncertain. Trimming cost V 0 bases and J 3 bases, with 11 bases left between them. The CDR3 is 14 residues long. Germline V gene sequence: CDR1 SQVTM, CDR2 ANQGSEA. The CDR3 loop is CSVEETGPEETQYF. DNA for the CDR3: TGCAGCGTTGAAGAGACTGGGCCAGAAGAGACCCAGTACTTC. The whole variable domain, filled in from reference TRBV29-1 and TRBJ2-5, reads SAVISQKPSRDICQRGTSLTIQCQVDSQVTMMFWYRQQPGQSLTLIATANQGSEATYESGFVIDKFPISRPNLTFSTLTVSNMSPEDSSIYLCSVEETGPEETQYFGPGTRLLVL.

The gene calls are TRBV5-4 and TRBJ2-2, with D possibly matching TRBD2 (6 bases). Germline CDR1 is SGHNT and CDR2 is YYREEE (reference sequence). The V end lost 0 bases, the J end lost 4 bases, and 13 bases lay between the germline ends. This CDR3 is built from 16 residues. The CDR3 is CASSLVGGYITGELFF. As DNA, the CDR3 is TGTGCCAGCAGCTTGGTTGGAGGGTATATCACCGGGGAGCTGTTTTTT.

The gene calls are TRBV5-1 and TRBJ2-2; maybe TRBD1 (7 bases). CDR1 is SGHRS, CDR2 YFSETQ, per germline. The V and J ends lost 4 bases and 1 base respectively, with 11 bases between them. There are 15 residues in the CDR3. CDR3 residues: CASSAGQWNTGELFF. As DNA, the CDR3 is TGCGCCAGCAGCGCGGGACAGTGGAACACCGGGGAGCTGTTTTTT.

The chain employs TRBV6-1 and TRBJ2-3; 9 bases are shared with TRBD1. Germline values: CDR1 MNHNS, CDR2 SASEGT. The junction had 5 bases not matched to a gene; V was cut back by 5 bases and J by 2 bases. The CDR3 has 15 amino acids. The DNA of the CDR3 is TGTGCCAGCAGTCCCACACAGGGGGCCACAGATACGCAGTATTTT. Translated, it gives CASSPTQGATDTQYF.

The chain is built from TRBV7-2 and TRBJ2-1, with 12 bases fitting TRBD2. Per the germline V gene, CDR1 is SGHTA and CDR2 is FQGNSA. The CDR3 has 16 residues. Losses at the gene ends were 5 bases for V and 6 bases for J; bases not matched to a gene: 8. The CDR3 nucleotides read TGTGCCAGCAGCCCACCCCAGGGACTAGCGGGCAATGAGCAGTTCTTC. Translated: CASSPPQGLAGNEQFF.

The CDR3 spells CASRRTHGRTSGIWELFF. As DNA, the CDR3 is TGTGCCAGCAGACGCACGCATGGTAGGACTAGCGGGATTTGGGAGCTGTTTTTT. This chain uses TRBV27 with TRBJ2-2; TRBD2 aligns across 12 bases. CDR1 and CDR2 (germline): MNHEY, SMNVEV (reference sequence). The CDR3 runs to 18 residues. Unmatched junction bases numbered 17, after V lost 6 bases and J lost 9 bases.

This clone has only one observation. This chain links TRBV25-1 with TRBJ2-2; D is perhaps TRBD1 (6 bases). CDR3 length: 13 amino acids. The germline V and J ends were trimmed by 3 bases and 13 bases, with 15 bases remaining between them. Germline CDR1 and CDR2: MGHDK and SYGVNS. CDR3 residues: CASSDGTPPGLFF. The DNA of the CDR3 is TGTGCCAGCAGTGATGGGACACCCCCCGGGCTGTTTTTT. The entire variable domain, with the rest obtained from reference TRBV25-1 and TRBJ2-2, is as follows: EADIYQTPRYLVIGTGKKITLECSQTMGHDKMYWYQQDPGMELHLIHYSYGVNSTEKGDLSSESTVSRIRTEHFPLTLESARPSHTSQYLCASSDGTPPGLFFGEGSRLTVL.

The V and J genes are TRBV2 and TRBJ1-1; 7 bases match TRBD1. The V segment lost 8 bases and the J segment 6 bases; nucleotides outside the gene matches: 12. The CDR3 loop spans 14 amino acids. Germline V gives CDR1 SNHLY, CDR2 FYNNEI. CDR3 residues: CASSSDRASPEAFF. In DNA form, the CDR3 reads TGTGCCAGCTCCTCCGACAGGGCAAGTCCTGAAGCTTTCTTT.

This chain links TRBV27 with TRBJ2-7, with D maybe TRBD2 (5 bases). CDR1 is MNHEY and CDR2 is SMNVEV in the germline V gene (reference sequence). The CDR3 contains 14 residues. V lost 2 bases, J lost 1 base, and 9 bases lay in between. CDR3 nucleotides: TGTGCCAGCAGTTTAGACCGGGGTTCCTACGAGCAGTACTTC. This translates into CASSLDRGSYEQYF.

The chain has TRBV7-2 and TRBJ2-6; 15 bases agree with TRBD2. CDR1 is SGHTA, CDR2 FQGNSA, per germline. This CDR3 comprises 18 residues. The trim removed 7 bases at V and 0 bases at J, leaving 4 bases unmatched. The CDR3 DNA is TGTGCCAGCATCGGGACTAGCGGGGGGTACTCTGGGGCCAACGTCCTGACTTTC. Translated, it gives CASIGTSGGYSGANVLTF.

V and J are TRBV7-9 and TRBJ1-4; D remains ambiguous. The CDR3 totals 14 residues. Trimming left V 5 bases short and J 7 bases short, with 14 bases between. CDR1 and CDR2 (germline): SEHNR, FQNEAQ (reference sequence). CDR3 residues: CASSQDLEGEKLFF. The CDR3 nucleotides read TGTGCCAGCAGCCAAGACCTGGAAGGTGAAAAACTGTTTTTT.

In DNA form, the CDR3 reads TGTGCCAGCAGCCAACAATCCGCGGTCAACACTGAAGCTTTCTTT. Amino acids: CASSQQSAVNTEAFF. The rearrangement uses TRBV3-1 (or the pseudogene TRBV3-2) and TRBJ1-1; no clear D. This CDR3 spans 15 amino acids. In germline, CDR1 is LGHDT, CDR2 YNNKEL (reference sequence). V was cut by 2 bases and J by 2 bases, with 12 bases left in between.

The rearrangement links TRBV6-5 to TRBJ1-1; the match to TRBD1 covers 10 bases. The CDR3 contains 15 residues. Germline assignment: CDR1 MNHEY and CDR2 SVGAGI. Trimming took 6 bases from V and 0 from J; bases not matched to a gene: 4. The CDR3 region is CASRGTGAMNTEAFF. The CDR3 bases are TGTGCCAGCAGGGGGACAGGGGCCATGAACACTGAAGCTTTCTTT.

The CDR3 coding sequence is TGTGCCAGCAGCCCCGGGGCTAGCGGGCTTCACACCGGGGAGCTGTTTTTT. Translated: CASSPGASGLHTGELFF. The chain carries TRBV4-2 and TRBJ2-2; 8 bases match TRBD2. J lost 3 bases, V lost 4 bases, and 10 bases had no gene match. This CDR3 has 17 amino acids. The germline gives CDR1 LGHNA, CDR2 YNFKEQ.